This entry lists 27 T cell receptor beta chains sequenced from one sample in a study of T cell responses to AZD1222 COVID-19 vaccine. Data came from immunoSEQ multiplex PCR; TCRdb stores just in-frame clones and leaves some out. This repertoire shows 80,000 or so clones, roughly 86% found once; its top ten account for about 5%. The material sequenced was peripheral blood, taken on day 0 of MenACWY control vaccination. Receptors were obtained from an adult in good health.

This sequence joins TRBV28 and TRBJ1-6; tentatively, D is TRBD1 (5 bases). From germline, CDR1 is MDHEN and CDR2 SYDVKM. The CDR3 length is 15 residues. The V gene lost 2 bases and the J gene lost 8 bases, with 13 bases spanning the gap. The CDR3 loop is CASSLAGFGDSPLHF. The CDR3 DNA sequence: TGTGCCAGCAGTTTAGCAGGGTTCGGGGATTCACCCCTCCACTTT.

This chain links TRBV6-2 or TRBV6-3 with TRBJ2-7; D perhaps matches TRBD1 (5 bases). Germline loops: CDR1 MNHEY, CDR2 SVGEGT. CDR3 length: 14 amino acids. V was pared by 5 bases and J by 3 bases, with 14 bases between. The DNA for the CDR3 is TGTGCCAGCAGTCTAACTCTTCAGGGCTACGAGCAGTACTTC. Protein sequence: CASSLTLQGYEQYF.

This clone turned up a few times. J is TRBJ1-2 and V is TRBV5-6; TRBD1 matches 7 bases. This CDR3 is 13 amino acids long. The V gene end was trimmed by 4 bases and the J gene end by 12 bases; junction bases not matched to a gene: 12. CDR1 and CDR2 from the germline V gene are SGHDT and YYEEEE. For the CDR3, the DNA is TGTGCCAGCAGCCTAGGTCGAGACAGGGAAGACACCTTC. Its translation is CASSLGRDREDTF.

The gene calls are TRBV30 and TRBJ2-5; D is undetermined. Between the trimmed V and J ends, which lost 4 bases and 4 bases, there was a span of 10 bases. The CDR3 is made up of 12 amino acids. Per germline, CDR1 GTSNPN and CDR2 SVGIG (reference sequence). CDR3 bases: TGTGCCTGGAAAGCCGTGCGAGAGACCCAGTACTTC. Amino acid sequence: CAWKAVRETQYF. Full variable domain (rest looked up from reference TRBV30 and TRBJ2-5): SQTIHQWPATLVQPVGSPLSLECTVEGTSNPNLYWYRQAAGRGLQLLFYSVGIGQISSEVPQNLSASRPQDRQFILSSKKLLLSDSGFYLCAWKAVRETQYFGPGTRLLVL.

The chain carries TRBV15 and TRBJ2-3, with 10 bases matching TRBD1. Germline V gene lookup returns CDR1 LNHNV and CDR2 YYDKDF (reference sequence). V gave up 3 bases and J gave up 3 bases; unmatched junction bases: 3. The CDR3 has 15 amino acids. The CDR3 region is CATSRGQGRTDTQYF. In DNA, the CDR3 is TGTGCCACCAGCAGGGGACAGGGGAGGACAGATACGCAGTATTTT.

The V gene is TRBV7-3, the J gene TRBJ2-3, with 12 positions matching TRBD2. In germline, CDR1 is SGHTA, CDR2 FQGTGA. CDR3 length: 17 residues. V shed 5 bases, J shed 5 bases, and the junction held 11 bases outside the gene matches. CDR3 amino acids: CASSPRLAGAGGDTQYF. The CDR3 nucleotides read TGTGCCAGCAGCCCCAGACTAGCGGGGGCTGGGGGAGATACGCAGTATTTT. The whole variable domain, filled in from reference TRBV7-3 and TRBJ2-3, reads GAGVSQTPSNKVTEKGKYVELRCDPISGHTALYWYRQSLGQGPEFLIYFQGTGAADDSGLPNDRFFAVRPEGSVSTLKIQRTERGDSAVYLCASSPRLAGAGGDTQYFGPGTRLTVL.

V gene TRBV12-5 combines with J gene TRBJ1-4; possibly TRBD1 for D (5 bases). From germline, CDR1 is LGHNT and CDR2 FRNRAP. This CDR3 has 12 residues. V was clipped by 5 bases and J by 8 bases, with 9 bases between them. CDR3: CASGTGGEKLFF. For the CDR3, the DNA is TGTGCTAGTGGTACGGGGGGGGAAAAACTGTTTTTT.

The chain uses TRBV25-1 and TRBJ1-4; possible D gene TRBD1, 6 bases. CDR1 and CDR2 (germline): MGHDK, SYGVNS. The CDR3 consists of 16 residues. The V and J ends lost 5 bases and 8 bases respectively, with 21 bases between them. CDR3 sequence (DNA): TGTGCCAGCAGTCCGCGACAGGAACCCCTCATCGAAAAACTGTTTTTT. This codes for CASSPRQEPLIEKLFF.

This clone was recorded once. The chain carries TRBV5-1 and TRBJ1-1, with D possibly being TRBD1 (6 bases). V lost 0 bases and J 2 bases, leaving 8 bases between the germline ends. There are 14 residues in the CDR3. CDR1 and CDR2 from the germline V gene are SGHRS and YFSETQ. The CDR3 region has the DNA TGCGCCAGCAGCTTGGATGGGGGCAACACTGAAGCTTTCTTT. Translated, it gives CASSLDGGNTEAFF. Supplemented by reference TRBV5-1 and TRBJ1-1, the full variable domain reads KAGVTQTPRYLIKTRGQQVTLSCSPISGHRSVSWYQQTPGQGLQFLFEYFSETQRNKGNFPGRFSGRQFSNSRSEMNVSTLELGDSALYLCASSLDGGNTEAFFGQGTRLTVV.

The rearrangement links TRBV27 to TRBJ1-2; TRBD1 matches at 10 bases. There are 13 residues in the CDR3. V dropped 4 bases and J dropped 14; count of bases not matched to a gene: 10. Germline CDR1 reads MNHEY; CDR2 reads SMNVEV (reference sequence). The CDR3 is CASSSVGTGVRTF. CDR3 DNA sequence: TGTGCCAGCAGTTCGGTCGGGACAGGGGTCCGGACCTTC.

This clone was picked up one time. The chain joins TRBV3-1 (or the pseudogene TRBV3-2) to TRBJ1-2, with no clear D. The length of the CDR3 is 13 residues. The V and J ends lost 3 bases and 5 bases respectively, with 10 bases between them. Germline V gene sequence: CDR1 LGHDT, CDR2 YNNKEL (reference sequence). Here the CDR3 reads CASSQPSQYGYTF. CDR3 DNA sequence: TGTGCCAGCAGCCAGCCGTCGCAATATGGCTACACCTTC.

This sequence joins TRBV4-3 and TRBJ2-1; D gene ambiguous. Germline values: CDR1 LGHNA, CDR2 YSLEER. The CDR3 loop spans 15 amino acids. Trimming stripped 0 bases from V and 2 bases from J, with 8 bases between. This CDR3 is CASSQDRVPYNEQFF. In DNA form, the CDR3 reads TGCGCCAGCAGCCAAGATAGGGTTCCCTACAATGAGCAGTTCTTC.

The chain is built from TRBV4-3 and TRBJ1-2; a possible D gene is TRBD1 (6 bases). The germline V gene encodes CDR1 LGHNA and CDR2 YSLEER. This CDR3 comprises 14 residues. V was shortened by 6 bases and J by 4 bases, with 15 bases between the two germline ends. The CDR3 nucleotides are TGCGCCAGCAGTAGGGGGGGCTTGGGCTATGGCTACACCTTC. It codes for CASSRGGLGYGYTF.

The chain couples TRBV28 to TRBJ1-1, with a weak D call TRBD1 (5 bases). Germline assignment: CDR1 MDHEN and CDR2 SYDVKM. The V and J ends lost 2 bases and 1 base respectively, with 14 bases between them. This CDR3 is 16 amino acids long. For the CDR3, the DNA is TGTGCCAGCAGTTTAGAGGGACTCTCAACGAACACTGAAGCTTTCTTT. Protein product: CASSLEGLSTNTEAFF.

This chain links TRBV19 with TRBJ1-5; D remains ambiguous. Per germline, CDR1 LNHDA and CDR2 SQIVND (reference sequence). This CDR3 is built from 13 residues. V was shortened by 3 bases and J by 4 bases, with 7 bases between the two germline ends. The CDR3 DNA is TGTGCCAGTAGTATTGAGCAGAATCAGCCCCAGCATTTT. The encoded protein is CASSIEQNQPQHF.

The rearrangement joins TRBV24-1 to TRBJ2-1, with D maybe TRBD1 (5 bases). V shed 8 bases and J shed 5 bases, with 12 bases lying between them. There are 13 residues in the CDR3. The germline CDR1 and CDR2 sequences are KGHDR and SFDVKD. Here the CDR3 DNA reads TGTGCCACCACGGACACCTGGGACAATGAGCAGTTCTTC. Protein sequence: CATTDTWDNEQFF.

The table lists this clone with a count of one. The J gene is TRBJ1-2, the V gene TRBV7-9; 9 bases are shared with TRBD1. The CDR3 covers 14 residues. V shed 5 bases and J 6 bases; nucleotides not matched to a gene: 7. Germline values: CDR1 SEHNR, CDR2 FQNEAQ (reference sequence). The CDR3: CASSPTDRGDGYTF. Written as DNA, the CDR3 is TGTGCCAGCAGCCCGACGGACAGGGGAGATGGCTACACCTTC.

This chain connects TRBV3-1 (or the pseudogene TRBV3-2) to TRBJ1-5; tentative D call: TRBD1 (5 bases). V was cut by 3 bases and J by 4 bases, with 13 bases left in between. The CDR3 extends over 15 amino acids. From germline, CDR1 is LGHDT and CDR2 YNNKEL (reference sequence). CDR3 DNA: TGTGCCAGCAGCCAGAGTTGGGGACCGAATCAGCCCCAGCATTTT. This encodes CASSQSWGPNQPQHF.

The J gene is TRBJ1-1, the V gene TRBV7-2, with D unclear. V shed 7 bases and J shed 0 bases, with 12 bases lying between them. Germline V gene data show CDR1 as SGHTA and CDR2 as FQGNSA. The CDR3 runs to 14 residues. CDR3 DNA sequence: TGTGCCAGCACCCGGAGGGTAATGAACACTGAAGCTTTCTTT. Its translation: CASTRRVMNTEAFF.

This chain joins TRBV5-5 and TRBJ1-5; a possible D gene is TRBD1 (6 bases). The CDR3 extends over 16 amino acids. Between the trimmed V and J ends, which lost 4 bases and 1 base, there was a span of 15 bases. CDR1 is SGHKS and CDR2 is YYEKEE in the germline V gene (reference sequence). The CDR3 here is CASSLGGDISNQPQHF. CDR3 bases: TGTGCCAGCAGCCTGGGAGGGGACATAAGCAATCAGCCCCAGCATTTT.

The V call is TRBV5-1, the J call TRBJ2-3; 10 positions agree with TRBD2. Germline loops: CDR1 SGHRS, CDR2 YFSETQ. The junction had 6 bases not matched to a gene; V was cut back by 0 bases and J by 2 bases. This CDR3 spans 17 amino acids. The CDR3 coding sequence is TGCGCCAGCAGCTTGGAGCCTAGCGGGGGACCCACAGATACGCAGTATTTT. Protein sequence: CASSLEPSGGPTDTQYF. Complete variable domain (other parts from reference TRBV5-1 and TRBJ2-3): KAGVTQTPRYLIKTRGQQVTLSCSPISGHRSVSWYQQTPGQGLQFLFEYFSETQRNKGNFPGRFSGRQFSNSRSEMNVSTLELGDSALYLCASSLEPSGGPTDTQYFGPGTRLTVL.

CDR3 region: CASSYSTSGAETDTQYF. The CDR3 region has the DNA TGTGCCAGCAGTTACTCGACTAGCGGGGCGGAGACAGATACGCAGTATTTT. The V and J genes are TRBV6-2 or TRBV6-3 and TRBJ2-3; the match to TRBD2 covers 11 bases. Germline assignment: CDR1 MNHEY and CDR2 SVGEGT. The J segment lost 3 bases and the V segment lost 0 bases, leaving 5 bases of the junction unmatched. This CDR3 is 17 amino acids long.

V is TRBV11-3 and J is TRBJ2-3; 7 bases align to TRBD2. J gave up 4 bases and V 0 bases, and 7 bases lay outside the gene matches. The CDR3 spans 16 residues. Germline values: CDR1 SGHNT, CDR2 YENEEA. The CDR3 sequence is CASSLDIAGVADTQYF. CDR3 in DNA: TGTGCCAGCAGCTTAGATATTGCGGGGGTGGCAGATACGCAGTATTTT.

This rearrangement joins TRBV6-5 to TRBJ2-2; D might be TRBD1 (6 bases). CDR1 is MNHEY, CDR2 SVGAGI, per germline. V shed 4 bases and J shed 0 bases, with 9 bases lying between them. The CDR3 spans 15 residues. CDR3 residues: CASSSDSTNTGELFF. The CDR3 bases are TGTGCCAGCAGTTCGGACAGCACGAACACCGGGGAGCTGTTTTTT.

This clone was seen a single time. The V call is TRBV7-2, the J call TRBJ2-4; D may match TRBD1 or TRBD2 (5 bases each). V lost 0 bases and J 4 bases, leaving 16 bases between the germline ends. Germline V gene lookup returns CDR1 SGHTA and CDR2 FQGNSA. The CDR3 totals 17 residues. This chain's CDR3 is CASSLASGSGGKNIQYF. The CDR3 DNA reads TGTGCCAGCAGCTTAGCGTCAGGGTCAGGAGGAAAAAACATTCAGTACTTC.

The gene calls are TRBV14 and TRBJ1-2, with D possibly matching TRBD1 (5 bases). Trimming pared 0 bases from V and 3 bases from J, leaving 11 bases between. Germline V gene sequence: CDR1 SGHDN, CDR2 FVKESK. This CDR3 is built from 15 residues. The CDR3 DNA reads TGTGCCAGCAGCCAAGAGGGACGCGGATACTATGGCTACACCTTC. This gives the protein CASSQEGRGYYGYTF. Supplemented by reference TRBV14 and TRBJ1-2, the full variable domain reads EAGVTQFPSHSVIEKGQTVTLRCDPISGHDNLYWYRRVMGKEIKFLLHFVKESKQDESGMPNNRFLAERTGGTYSTLKVQPAELEDSGVYFCASSQEGRGYYGYTFGSGTRLTVV.

The V gene is TRBV2, the J gene TRBJ2-1, with D tentatively TRBD2 (5 bases). Looked up from germline, CDR1 is SNHLY and CDR2 is FYNNEI. The CDR3 totals 14 residues. Deletions cut 2 bases from V and 6 bases from J, with 11 bases between. CDR3 amino acids: CASSERGPGNEQFF. The CDR3 DNA sequence: TGTGCCAGCAGTGAACGAGGGCCTGGCAATGAGCAGTTCTTC.